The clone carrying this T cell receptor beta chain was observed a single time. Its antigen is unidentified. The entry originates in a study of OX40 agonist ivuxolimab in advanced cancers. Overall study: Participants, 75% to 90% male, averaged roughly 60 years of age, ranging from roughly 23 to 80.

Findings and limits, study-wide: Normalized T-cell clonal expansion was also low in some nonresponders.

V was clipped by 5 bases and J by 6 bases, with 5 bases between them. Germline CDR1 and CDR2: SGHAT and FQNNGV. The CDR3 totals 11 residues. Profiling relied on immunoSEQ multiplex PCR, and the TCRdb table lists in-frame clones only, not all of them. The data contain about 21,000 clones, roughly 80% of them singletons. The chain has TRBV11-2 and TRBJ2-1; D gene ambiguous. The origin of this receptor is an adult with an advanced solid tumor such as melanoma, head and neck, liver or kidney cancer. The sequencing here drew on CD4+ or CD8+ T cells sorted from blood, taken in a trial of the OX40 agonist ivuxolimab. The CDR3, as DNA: TGTGCCAGCAGCCTGGGCAATGAGCAGTTCTTC. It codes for CASSLGNEQFF.